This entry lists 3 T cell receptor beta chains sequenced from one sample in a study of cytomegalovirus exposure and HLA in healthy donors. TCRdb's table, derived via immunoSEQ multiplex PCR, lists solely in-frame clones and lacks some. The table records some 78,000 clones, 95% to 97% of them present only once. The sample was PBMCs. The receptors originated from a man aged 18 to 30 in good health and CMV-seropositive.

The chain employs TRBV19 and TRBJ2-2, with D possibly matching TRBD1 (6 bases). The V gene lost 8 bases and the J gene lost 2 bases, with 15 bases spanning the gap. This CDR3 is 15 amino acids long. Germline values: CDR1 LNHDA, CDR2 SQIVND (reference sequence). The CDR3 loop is CASRTGSANTGELFF. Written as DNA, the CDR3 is TGTGCCAGTCGAACAGGGTCGGCAAACACCGGGGAGCTGTTTTTT.

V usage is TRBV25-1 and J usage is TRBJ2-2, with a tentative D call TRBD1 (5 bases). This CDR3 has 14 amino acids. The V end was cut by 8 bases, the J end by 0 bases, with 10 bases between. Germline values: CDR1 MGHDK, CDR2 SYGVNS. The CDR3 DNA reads TGTGCCAGCGGCACAGGTACGAACACCGGGGAGCTGTTTTTT. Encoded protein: CASGTGTNTGELFF.

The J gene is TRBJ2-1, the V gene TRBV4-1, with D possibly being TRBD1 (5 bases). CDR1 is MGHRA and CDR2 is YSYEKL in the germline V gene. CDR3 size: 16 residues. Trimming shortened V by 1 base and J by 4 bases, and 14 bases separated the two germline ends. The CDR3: CASSQVVGLAYNEQFF. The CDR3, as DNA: TGCGCCAGCAGCCAAGTTGTGGGGCTTGCTTACAATGAGCAGTTCTTC.